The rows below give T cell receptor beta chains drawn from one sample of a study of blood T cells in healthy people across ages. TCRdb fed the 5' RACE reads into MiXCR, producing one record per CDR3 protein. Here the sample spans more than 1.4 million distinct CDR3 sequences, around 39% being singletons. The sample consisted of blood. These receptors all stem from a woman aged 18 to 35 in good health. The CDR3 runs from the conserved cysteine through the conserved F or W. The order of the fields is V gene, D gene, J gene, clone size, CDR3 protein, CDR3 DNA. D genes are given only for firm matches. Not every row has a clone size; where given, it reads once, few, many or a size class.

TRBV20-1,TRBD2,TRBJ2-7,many,CSASGGRSYEQYF,TGCAGTGCAAGCGGGGGGCGCTCCTACGAGCAGTACTTC
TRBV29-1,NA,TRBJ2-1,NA,CSVVRGRSSYNERFF,TGCAGCGTTGTCCGGGGCCGAAGCTCCTACAATGAGCGGTTCTTC
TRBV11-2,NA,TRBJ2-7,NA,CASSLRRFRAPYEQYF,TGTGCCAGCAGCTTAAGGCGCTTCCGAGCCCCCTACGAGCAGTACTTC
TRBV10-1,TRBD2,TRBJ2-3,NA,CASSPLAGDSSDTQYF,TGCGCCAGCAGCCCACTAGCGGGAGATAGTTCAGATACGCAGTATTTT
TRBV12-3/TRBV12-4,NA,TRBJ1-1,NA,CASSVWGGGTEAFF,TGTGCCAGCAGTGTTTGGGGGGGAGGCACTGAAGCTTTCTTT
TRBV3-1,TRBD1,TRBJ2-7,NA,CASSQDLDRGLKETKYF,TGTGCCAGCAGCCAAGATCTGGACAGGGGGCTGAAGGAGACCAAGTACTTC
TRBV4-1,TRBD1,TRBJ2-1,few,CASSLTGTGAYNEQFF,TGCGCCAGCAGCCTCACGGGGACAGGGGCCTACAATGAGCAGTTCTTC
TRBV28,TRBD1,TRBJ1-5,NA,CASSYRGTGGNQPQHF,TGTGCCAGCAGTTACCGCGGGACAGGGGGCAATCAGCCCCAGCATTTT
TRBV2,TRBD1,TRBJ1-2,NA,CASMTGEDGGYTF,TGTGCCAGCATGACAGGGGAGGATGGTGGCTACACCTTC
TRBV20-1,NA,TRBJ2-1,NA,CSARAGIHANEQFF,TGCAGTGCTAGGGCCGGGATCCATGCGAATGAGCAGTTCTTC
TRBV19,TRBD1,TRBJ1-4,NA,CATERETGTGNEKLFF,TGTGCCACCGAACGAGAGACCGGGACAGGGAATGAAAAACTGTTTTTT
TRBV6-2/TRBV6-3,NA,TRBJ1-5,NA,CASSYGAQGQPQHF,TGTGCCAGCAGTTACGGGGCTCAGGGGCAGCCCCAGCATTTT
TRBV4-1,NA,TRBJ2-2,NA,CASSHPSGYGTGELFF,TGCGCCAGCAGCCACCCCAGCGGGTACGGCACCGGGGAGCTGTTTTTT
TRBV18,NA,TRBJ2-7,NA,CASSPRTGTSYEQYF,TGTGCCAGCTCACCTAGGACGGGGACATCCTACGAGCAGTACTTC
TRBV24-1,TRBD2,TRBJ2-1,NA,CATSGRQNNEQFF,TGTGCCACGAGCGGGAGGCAAAACAATGAGCAGTTCTTC
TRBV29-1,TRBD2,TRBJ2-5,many,CSVELAGGFQTQYF,TGCAGCGTTGAACTAGCGGGAGGGTTTCAGACCCAGTACTTC
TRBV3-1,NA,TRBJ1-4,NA,CASSQDIRGNEKLFF,TGTGCCAGCAGCCAAGATATTCGGGGTAATGAAAAACTGTTTTTT
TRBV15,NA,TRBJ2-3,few,CATTKGMQDTQYF,TGTGCCACCACTAAGGGTATGCAAGATACGCAGTATTTT
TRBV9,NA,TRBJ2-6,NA,CASSVAPAGANVLTF,TGTGCCAGCAGCGTAGCTCCGGCCGGGGCCAACGTCCTGACTTTC
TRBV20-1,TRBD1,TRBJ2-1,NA,CSATAMLLAGQGNEQFF,TGCAGTGCGACGGCGATGTTACTAGCCGGACAGGGGAATGAGCAGTTCTTC
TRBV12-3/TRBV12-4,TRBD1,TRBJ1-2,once,CASSSTWDRVGGYTF,TGTGCCAGCAGTTCCACCTGGGACAGGGTAGGTGGCTACACCTTC
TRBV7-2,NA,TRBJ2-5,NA,CASSLQGPGSYETQYF,TGTGCCAGCAGCTTACAAGGGCCCGGCAGTTATGAGACCCAGTACTTC
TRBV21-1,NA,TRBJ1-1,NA,CANSVRQGRGAEAFF,TGTGCCAACAGCGTTCGACAGGGTCGGGGCGCTGAAGCTTTCTTT
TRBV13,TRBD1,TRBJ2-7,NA,CASSSTGGRYEQYF,TGTGCCAGCAGTTCGACAGGGGGGCGCTACGAGCAGTACTTC
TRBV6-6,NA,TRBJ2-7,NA,CASSYSGGPTKQYF,TGTGCCAGCAGTTACTCGGGGGGACCTACGAAGCAGTACTTC
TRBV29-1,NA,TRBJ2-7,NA,CSVAGNIGPSYEQYF,TGCAGCGTTGCGGGCAATATCGGGCCTTCCTACGAGCAGTACTTC
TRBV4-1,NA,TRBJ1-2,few,CASSQEQGGYTF,TGCGCCAGCAGCCAAGAACAGGGTGGCTACACCTTC
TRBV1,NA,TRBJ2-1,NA,CTSSPFSSGSSYEQFF,TGCACCAGCAGCCCCTTCTCTAGCGGGAGCTCCTACGAGCAGTTCTTC
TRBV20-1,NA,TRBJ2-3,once,CSAEQNPSTDTQYF,TGCAGTGCTGAACAGAATCCTAGCACAGATACGCAGTATTTT
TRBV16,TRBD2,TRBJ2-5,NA,CASTRTSGRDEQYF,TGTGCCAGCACCCGGACTAGCGGGAGAGATGAGCAGTACTTC
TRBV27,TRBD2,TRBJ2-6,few,CASGWTSGVLSGANVLTF,TGTGCCAGCGGTTGGACTAGCGGGGTCCTCTCTGGGGCCAACGTCCTGACTTTC
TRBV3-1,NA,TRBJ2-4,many,CASSPTEAGLLAKNIQYF,TGTGCCAGCAGCCCAACCGAAGCGGGTCTACTCGCCAAAAACATTCAGTACTTC
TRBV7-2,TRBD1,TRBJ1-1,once,CASSLDRGRVNTEAFF,TGTGCCAGCAGCTTAGACAGGGGCAGGGTGAACACTGAAGCTTTCTTT
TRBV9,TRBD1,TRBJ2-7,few,CASSVRGTPGTGGGEQYF,TGTGCCAGCAGCGTAAGAGGAACCCCAGGGACAGGGGGCGGCGAGCAGTACTTC
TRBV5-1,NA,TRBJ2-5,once,CASRALPQETQYF,TGCGCCAGCAGGGCGCTTCCCCAAGAGACCCAGTACTTC
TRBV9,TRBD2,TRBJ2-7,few,CASTPTSAPYEQYF,TGTGCCAGCACCCCGACTAGCGCACCCTACGAGCAGTACTTC